The TCR beta chain described here comes from a study of memory CD4+ T cells and cytomegalovirus serostatus. Study-wide results and caveats: CMV serostatus prediction reached median AUC approximately 0.95, or 0.91 with US-trained model. Each of fewer than 80 CMV-associated TCRbeta sequences occurred in one to five individuals. Suggested: most of the CMV-linked TCR signature lies in CD4+ memory cells.

Clones were sequenced by immunoSEQ multiplex PCR, and TCRdb holds only the in-frame ones, with some missing. The profile shows about 41,000 clones, about 82% of them singletons. Germline V lookup: CDR1 SGHRS, CDR2 YFSETQ. CDR3 length: 16 residues. The V gene end was trimmed by 4 bases and the J gene end by 4 bases; junction bases not matched to a gene: 14. Single viable CD3+CD4+CD8-CD45RO+ cells were sorted as the memory CD4+ T cells. About this clone: Its cognate antigen is unknown.

The chain employs TRBV5-1 and TRBJ2-7; 7 bases agree with TRBD1. The sample taken for sequencing was memory CD4+ T cells from blood. This receptor was identified in an adult in good health and CMV-seronegative. DNA for the CDR3: TGCGCCAGCAGCGTAGGGAGACAGGGCAAAGATTACGAGCAGTACTTC. Translation: CASSVGRQGKDYEQYF.